This TCR beta chain was sequenced in a study of cytomegalovirus exposure and HLA in healthy donors. In the study overall: Of the donors genotyped, 398 in all, 65% to 90% fell in the Caucasian-associated ancestry cluster.

Healthy bone marrow donors made up the cohort. The germline V gene encodes CDR1 SGDLS and CDR2 YYNGEE. The CDR3 loop spans 14 amino acids. Between the trimmed V and J ends, which lost 3 bases and 5 bases, there was a span of 14 bases. With regard to this clone: Its antigen is not known.

Study observations and caveats: Presence/absence analyses rested on an assumption that sequencing depth was roughly uniform across donors.

PCR involved 60 Vbeta and 13 Jbeta primers. Using immunoSEQ multiplex PCR, the repertoire was profiled, and TCRdb retains in-frame clones only, with some absent. The sample records around 170,000 clones, just under 80% being singletons. The V and J genes are TRBV9 and TRBJ1-2, with D perhaps matching TRBD1 (5 bases). Sequenced input: PBMCs. The clonotype originates from a woman between 50 and 59 years old in good health and CMV-seropositive. CDR3 amino acids: CASSASGGWYGYTF. The CDR3 nucleotides are TGTGCCAGCAGCGCCTCGGGGGGGTGGTATGGCTACACCTTC.